This T cell receptor (beta chain) was sequenced for a study of blood T cell repertoires in COVID-19. As for the study in general: The United States, Italy and Spain were the sources of the acute and convalescent COVID-19 samples.

TCRdb keeps only in-frame clones here, not all; method: immunoSEQ multiplex PCR. Of about 50,000 clones in the sample, 81% were seen once. CDR1 and CDR2 (germline): SGHDT, YYEEEE. The CDR3 consists of 14 residues. The V end lost 0 bases, the J end lost 4 bases, and 11 bases lay between the germline ends. The gene calls are TRBV5-6 and TRBJ2-7; tentatively, D is TRBD1 (6 bases). The material sequenced was peripheral blood. This TCR came from an elderly woman with COVID-19, enrolled during active disease. CDR3: CASSLGSGEYEQYF. The CDR3, as DNA: TGTGCCAGCAGCTTGGGGTCAGGGGAGTACGAGCAGTACTTC.